The present TCR beta chain was sequenced within a study of CD8+ T cells in alopecia areata. At the level of the study: It was oral tofacitinib, at 5 to 10 mg twice daily, that treated patients received.

The authors extracted RNA and reverse transcribed it into cDNA as the sequencing template. Only in-frame clones appear in the TCRdb table, and some are missing; sequencing was by immunoSEQ multiplex PCR. The data show roughly 120,000 clones, roughly 60% seen once. Study-wide results and limits: Throughout tofacitinib, many expanded lesional clones continued to persist in scalp and blood. Clonality exceeded that of normal scalp in lesional scalp, most notably in alopecia totalis/universalis.

Sample treatment: oral pan-JAK inhibitor, 5-10 mg twice daily. Sorting of PBMCs yielded the CD4+ and CD8+ T cells. In germline, CDR1 is MDHEN, CDR2 SYDVKM. The CDR3 has 14 amino acids. V lost 5 bases to trimming and J lost 4 bases, with 12 bases between them. As concerns this clone: Its specificity is not known.

The chain is built from TRBV28 and TRBJ2-1, with D uncertain. This TCR came from a human donor with alopecia areata. Specimen: CD8+ T cells sorted from blood, collected at week 4, from a patient treated with tofacitinib. CDR3 nucleotides: TGTGCCAGCAGTCAACCCCGGATATACAATGAGCAGTTCTTC. It specifies CASSQPRIYNEQFF.